The 5 T cell receptor beta chains reported below all come from one sample, sequenced in a study of blood T cell repertoires in COVID-19. Profiled with immunoSEQ multiplex PCR; TCRdb holds only in-frame clones, not every one. The sample shows a few hundred thousand clones, about 86% of them seen only once. The sequenced sample was peripheral blood. These receptors all come from a woman aged 50 to 65 with COVID-19, enrolled during active disease.

This rearrangement joins TRBV24-1 to TRBJ1-5, with TRBD1 matching 10 bases. Germline V lookup: CDR1 KGHDR, CDR2 SFDVKD. The CDR3 contains 15 residues. The junction had 8 bases not matched to a gene; V was cut back by 6 bases and J by 7 bases. CDR3 residues: CATSLGQGKGQPQHF. CDR3 in DNA: TGTGCCACCAGTTTGGGACAGGGGAAAGGACAGCCCCAGCATTTT.

The CDR3, as DNA: TGTGCCAGCAGCTTAGGGTGGGGCCGGGTGGAAAACATTCAGTACTTC. This encodes CASSLGWGRVENIQYF. The V and J genes are TRBV11-3 and TRBJ2-4; a weak D match, TRBD1 (5 bases). V lost 1 base and J 5 bases, leaving 15 bases between the germline ends. Germline loops: CDR1 SGHNT, CDR2 YENEEA. The CDR3 extends over 16 amino acids.

This clone has only a few counts. V usage is TRBV28 and J usage is TRBJ1-5, with D possibly being TRBD1 (6 bases). This CDR3 has 17 residues. Germline V gene sequence: CDR1 MDHEN, CDR2 SYDVKM. V was shortened by 5 bases and J by 9 bases, with 26 bases between the two germline ends. CDR3: CASSPLEGGGMTRPQHF. The CDR3, as DNA: TGTGCCAGCAGTCCCCTTGAAGGGGGGGGCATGACGAGGCCCCAGCATTTT.

V and J are TRBV6-2 or TRBV6-3 and TRBJ1-1, with 7 bases that match TRBD1. The CDR3 runs to 15 residues. Unmatched junction bases numbered 11, after V lost 6 bases and J lost 4 bases. The V gene's germline CDR1 is MNHEY and CDR2 SVGEGT. The CDR3 DNA reads as TGTGCCAGCAGCCCCTCGACAGGGAAGAGCACTGAAGCTTTCTTT. This sequence encodes CASSPSTGKSTEAFF.

Note on this clone: This sample includes further DNA sequences coding for the same CDR3. The chain has TRBV9 and TRBJ2-7, with 7 positions matching TRBD1. J was trimmed by 1 base and V by 0 bases; bases with no gene match: 4. Germline assignment: CDR1 SGDLS and CDR2 YYNGEE. The CDR3 covers 15 residues. CDR3 sequence: CASSVGAGGSYEQYF. The CDR3 DNA is TGTGCCAGCAGCGTAGGGGCAGGGGGTTCCTACGAGCAGTACTTC.